This T cell receptor (beta chain) was sequenced for a study of T cell repertoires in cytomegalovirus infection. Study details: Well-studied HLA-B-restricted CMV epitopes were used in the study alongside recently identified HLA-C-restricted ones.

This clonotype has a handful of counts. Its antigen is undetermined. TCRdb processed the reads anew with MiXCR; each CDR3 protein has one entry. The table includes about 920,000 distinct CDR3 sequences, around 32% detected once. The CDR3 has 15 amino acids. CDR1 and CDR2 (germline): PRHDT, FYEKMQ (reference sequence). The V and J ends lost 4 bases and 4 bases respectively, with 16 bases between them. The rearrangement joins TRBV13 to TRBJ1-1; D may be TRBD1 (5 bases). This receptor was taken from a human donor in good health (CMV status not recorded). Some clones in this sample may be carry-over from other donors' samples. The sample here was cultured CD8+ T cells from PBMCs, taken from culture after CMV antigen stimulation. CDR3 bases: TGTGCCAGCAGCTCCCGGGGCCCCCGGAGCACTGAAGCTTTCTTT. Translating it yields CASSSRGPRSTEAFF.